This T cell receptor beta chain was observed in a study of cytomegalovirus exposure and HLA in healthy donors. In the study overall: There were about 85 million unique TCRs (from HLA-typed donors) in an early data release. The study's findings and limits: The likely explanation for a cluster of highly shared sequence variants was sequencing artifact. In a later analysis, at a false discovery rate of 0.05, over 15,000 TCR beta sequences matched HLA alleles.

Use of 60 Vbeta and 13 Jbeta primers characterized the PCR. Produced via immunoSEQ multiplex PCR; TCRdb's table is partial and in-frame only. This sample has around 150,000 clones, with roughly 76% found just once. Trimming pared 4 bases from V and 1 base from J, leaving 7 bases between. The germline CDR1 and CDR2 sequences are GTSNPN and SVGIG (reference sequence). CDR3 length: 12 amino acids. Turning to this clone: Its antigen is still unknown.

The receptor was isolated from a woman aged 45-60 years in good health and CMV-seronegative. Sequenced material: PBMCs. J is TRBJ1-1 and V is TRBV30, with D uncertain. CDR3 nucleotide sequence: TGTGCCTGGAACCAGGAGAACACTGAAGCTTTCTTT. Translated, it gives CAWNQENTEAFF.